This T cell receptor (beta chain) was identified during a study of T cells after posttransplantation cyclophosphamide. The table came from immunoSEQ multiplex PCR; TCRdb's copy has only in-frame clones and leaves some out. This table holds 2,700 or so clones, about 74% found once. Trimming shortened V by 2 bases and J by 1 base, and 14 bases separated the two germline ends. CDR3 length: 16 residues. Germline CDR1 SNHLY, CDR2 FYNNEI. Cyclophosphamide on days +3 and +4 followed busulfan-fludarabine conditioning and a marrow graft. With respect to this clone: Its target is not known.

Study-level findings and limits: Blood and skin or GI T cell repertoires showed limited TRB overlap. Later blood repertoires were often dominated by clones from the donor CD8+ memory compartment. After PTCy, TRB diversity resembled that of CNI/methotrexate controls.

This receptor was identified in a female patient aged 50-65 years who received an allogeneic stem cell transplant from a related donor, was CMV-positive, and had no GVHD. Some T cells may originate from the graft donor. Material: PBMCs, obtained after allogeneic stem cell transplant with posttransplant cyclophosphamide. V is TRBV2 and J is TRBJ1-1, with D unresolved. The CDR3 here is CASSERVVIGNTEAFF. The CDR3 DNA is TGTGCCAGCAGTGAACGGGTGGTTATAGGGAACACTGAAGCTTTCTTT.